These T cell receptor beta chains were read from a single sample in a study of regulatory T cells in long-lasting Graves disease. A single record per CDR3 protein comes from TCRdb applying MiXCR to the multiplex PCR reads. The top ten hold around 13% of the sample, which has roughly 250,000 distinct CDR3 sequences, roughly 18% seen once. These same data were also listed under a study on T cells in Graves' hyperthyroidism and ophthalmopathy.

The source was peripheral blood mononuclear cells (PBMCs), collected at new diagnosis, from a patient treated with antithyroid drugs. These TCRs come from a woman in her thirties with Graves disease. CDR3s include the opening cysteine and the closing phenylalanine or tryptophan. D genes are given only for firm matches. A clone size is listed for some rows: how often the clone was seen (once, few, many), or a class if it is expanded.

abundance,d_gene,j_gene,v_gene,CDR3aa,CDR3nt
many,TRBD1,TRBJ2-7,TRBV20-1,CSAGQPGQTGEQYF,TGCAGTGCTGGACAGCCGGGACAGACGGGCGAGCAGTACTTC
many,TRBD2,TRBJ2-7,TRBV27,CACGTSNNEQYF,TGTGCCTGCGGGACTAGTAACAACGAGCAGTACTTC
many,TRBD2,TRBJ2-3,TRBV5-1,CASSLAIVGGITDTQYF,TGCGCCAGCAGCTTGGCCATTGTGGGGGGGATCACAGATACGCAGTATTTT
many,.,TRBJ2-7,TRBV12-3/TRBV12-4,CASSRDYEQYF,TGTGCCAGCAGTCGGGACTACGAGCAGTACTTC
.,.,TRBJ2-2,TRBV7-9,CASSLGVNANTGELFF,TGTGCCAGCAGCTTAGGGGTAAACGCGAACACCGGGGAGCTGTTTTTT
many,.,TRBJ2-5,TRBV7-9,CASSLTWGQETQYF,TGTGCCAGCAGCTTAACTTGGGGCCAAGAGACCCAGTACTTC
few,.,TRBJ2-6,TRBV20-1,CSATQGSGANVLTF,TGCAGTGCTACCCAGGGTTCTGGGGCCAACGTCCTGACTTTC
many,TRBD1,TRBJ2-7,TRBV6-1,CASSRQGSYEQYF,TGTGCCAGCAGTCGACAGGGGTCCTACGAGCAGTACTTC
many,.,TRBJ2-1,TRBV5-5,CASSLFLANEQFF,TGTGCCAGCAGCTTGTTCCTAGCCAATGAGCAGTTCTTC
.,.,TRBJ2-2,TRBV27,CASSFAGATGELFF,TGTGCCAGCAGTTTTGCTGGGGCGACCGGGGAGCTGTTTTTT
few,TRBD1,TRBJ2-3,TRBV29-1,CSVGTGIPDTQYF,TGCAGTGTGGGGACAGGGATCCCAGATACGCAGTATTTT
many,.,TRBJ1-2,TRBV6-1,CASSDLTGPGYVYGYTF,TGTGCCAGCAGTGACCTCACAGGGCCGGGGTATGTCTATGGCTACACCTTC
many,.,TRBJ2-1,TRBV3-1,CASSPRDNEQFF,TGTGCCAGCAGCCCGAGGGACAATGAGCAGTTCTTC
many,.,TRBJ2-2,TRBV19,CASSRHTGELFF,TGTGCCAGTAGTAGACACACCGGGGAGCTGTTTTTT
many,.,TRBJ1-2,TRBV2,CASSEYPGYGYTF,TGTGCCAGCAGTGAATACCCGGGCTATGGCTACACCTTC
many,TRBD1,TRBJ1-3,TRBV7-9,CASSSHSGTDSGNTIYF,TGTGCCAGCAGCTCCCACTCCGGGACAGACTCTGGAAACACCATATATTTT
many,TRBD1,TRBJ1-1,TRBV27,CASSTYDRGPGTEAFF,TGTGCCAGCAGTACATATGACAGGGGGCCCGGAACTGAAGCTTTCTTT
many,.,TRBJ2-3,TRBV10-3,CAISAGTSTDTQYF,TGTGCCATCAGTGCCGGGACTAGCACAGATACGCAGTATTTT
many,.,TRBJ1-2,TRBV29-1,CSVYLGNGYTF,TGCAGCGTCTACTTGGGGAATGGCTACACCTTC
.,TRBD2,TRBJ2-1,TRBV7-9,CASSLPAWTSGMYNEQFF,TGTGCCAGCAGCTTGCCCGCTTGGACTAGCGGGATGTACAATGAGCAGTTCTTC
few,.,TRBJ1-2,TRBV2,CASSDRGGGYTF,TGTGCCAGCAGCGACCGGGGGGGGGGCTACACCTTC
many,.,TRBJ1-6,TRBV7-9,CASSAQGTYNSPLHF,TGTGCCAGCAGCGCACAGGGTACCTATAATTCACCCCTCCACTTT
many,TRBD2,TRBJ2-1,TRBV10-1,CASSDRGLAGGNEQFF,TGCGCCAGCAGTGACCGGGGACTAGCGGGGGGCAATGAGCAGTTCTTC
few,.,TRBJ2-3,TRBV4-1,CASRLGTGTDTQYF,TGCGCCAGCAGATTAGGGACTGGCACAGATACGCAGTATTTT
few,TRBD2,TRBJ2-3,TRBV5-4,CASSLDSGGLTDTQYF,TGTGCCAGCAGCTTGGACAGCGGGGGTCTCACAGATACGCAGTATTTT
many,TRBD1,TRBJ2-3,TRBV12-3/TRBV12-4,CASGQGSTDTQYF,TGTGCCAGCGGACAGGGGAGCACAGATACGCAGTATTTT
many,.,TRBJ2-5,TRBV19,CASSPGLPRGETQYF,TGTGCCAGTAGTCCGGGACTCCCTCGGGGAGAGACCCAGTACTTC
.,TRBD2,TRBJ2-3,TRBV20-1,CSARDVRLAGSTDTQYF,TGCAGTGCTAGAGATGTGAGACTAGCGGGGAGCACAGATACGCAGTATTTT
many,TRBD1,TRBJ1-2,TRBV2,CASSLTGGPYGYTF,TGTGCCAGCAGCTTGACAGGGGGCCCGTATGGCTACACCTTC
many,TRBD2,TRBJ2-7,TRBV28,CASSGLLAGDYYEQYF,TGTGCCAGCAGTGGATTACTAGCGGGTGATTATTACGAGCAGTACTTC
many,.,TRBJ1-5,TRBV2,CASSVRSYSNQPQHF,TGTGCCAGCAGTGTGCGTAGTTATAGCAATCAGCCCCAGCATTTT
.,.,TRBJ2-2,TRBV5-1,CASSAQGRNTGELFF,TGCGCCAGCAGCGCACAGGGACGGAACACCGGGGAGCTGTTTTTT
many,.,TRBJ1-4,TRBV7-2,CASSPGLWGEKLFF,TGTGCCAGCAGCCCGGGACTCTGGGGTGAAAAACTGTTTTTT
many,.,TRBJ1-3,TRBV27,CASSLSRTVSGNTIYF,TGTGCCAGCAGTTTATCGAGGACGGTTTCTGGAAACACCATATATTTT
many,.,TRBJ1-2,TRBV12-3/TRBV12-4,CASSEDHGYTF,TGTGCCAGCAGTGAGGACCATGGCTACACCTTC
.,.,TRBJ2-7,TRBV19,CASSRQGSVYEQYF,TGTGCCAGTAGTAGGCAGGGCAGCGTCTACGAGCAGTACTTC
many,.,TRBJ1-2,TRBV7-2,CASSLGVEYGYTF,TGTGCCAGCAGCTTAGGGGTTGAGTATGGCTACACCTTC